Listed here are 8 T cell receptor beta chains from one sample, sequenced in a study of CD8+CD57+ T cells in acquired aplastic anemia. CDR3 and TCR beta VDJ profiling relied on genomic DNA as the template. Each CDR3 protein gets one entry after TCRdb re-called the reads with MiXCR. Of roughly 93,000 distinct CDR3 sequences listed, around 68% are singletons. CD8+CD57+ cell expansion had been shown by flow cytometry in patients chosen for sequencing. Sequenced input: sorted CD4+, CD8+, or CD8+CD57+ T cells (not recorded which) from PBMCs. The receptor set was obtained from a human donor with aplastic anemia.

CDR3 nucleotide sequence: TGCAGTCCAAGGGGTGGGACAGACCCTAGGAATGAGCAGTTCTTC. Its translation: CSPRGGTDPRNEQFF. The genes are TRBV20-1 and TRBJ2-1; 7 nucleotides agree with TRBD1. This CDR3 region has 15 residues. With V trimmed by 8 bases and J by 7 bases, 17 bases remained unmatched. The germline V gene has CDR1 DFQATT and CDR2 SNEGSKA (reference sequence).

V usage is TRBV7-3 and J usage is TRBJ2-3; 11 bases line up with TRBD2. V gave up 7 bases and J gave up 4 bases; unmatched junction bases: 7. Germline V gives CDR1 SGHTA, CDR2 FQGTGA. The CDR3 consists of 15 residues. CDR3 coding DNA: TGTGCCAGCACCATAGCGGGGGGGCTGGCAGATACGCAGTATTTT. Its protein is CASTIAGGLADTQYF.

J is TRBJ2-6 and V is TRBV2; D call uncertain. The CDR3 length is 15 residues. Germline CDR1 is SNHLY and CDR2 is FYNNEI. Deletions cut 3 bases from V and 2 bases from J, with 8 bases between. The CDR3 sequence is CASSEEGTGANVLTF. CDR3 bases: TGTGCCAGCAGTGAGGAAGGAACTGGGGCCAACGTCCTGACTTTC.

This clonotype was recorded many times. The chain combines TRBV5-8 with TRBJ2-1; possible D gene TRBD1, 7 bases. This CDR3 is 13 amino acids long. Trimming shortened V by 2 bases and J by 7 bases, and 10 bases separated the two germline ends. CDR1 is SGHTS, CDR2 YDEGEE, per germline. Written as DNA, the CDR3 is TGTGCCAGCAGCTTTCAGGGGGGAAATGAGCAGTTCTTC. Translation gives CASSFQGGNEQFF.

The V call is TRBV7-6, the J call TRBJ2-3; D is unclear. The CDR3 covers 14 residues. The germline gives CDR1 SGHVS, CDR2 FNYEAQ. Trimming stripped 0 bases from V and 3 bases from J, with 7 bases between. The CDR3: CASSLAQSTDTQYF. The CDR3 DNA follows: TGTGCCAGCAGCTTAGCACAGAGTACAGATACGCAGTATTTT. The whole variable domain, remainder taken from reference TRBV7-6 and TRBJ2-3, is GAGVSQSPRYKVTKRGQDVALRCDPISGHVSLYWYRQALGQGPEFLTYFNYEAQQDKSGLPNDRFSAERPEGSISTLTIQRTEQRDSAMYRCASSLAQSTDTQYFGPGTRLTVL.

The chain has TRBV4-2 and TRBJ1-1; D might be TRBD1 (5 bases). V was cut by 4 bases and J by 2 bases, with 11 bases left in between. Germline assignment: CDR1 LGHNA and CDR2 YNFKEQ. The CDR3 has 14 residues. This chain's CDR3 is CASSRSTDNTEAFF. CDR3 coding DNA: TGTGCCAGCAGCCGTTCGACAGATAACACTGAAGCTTTCTTT.

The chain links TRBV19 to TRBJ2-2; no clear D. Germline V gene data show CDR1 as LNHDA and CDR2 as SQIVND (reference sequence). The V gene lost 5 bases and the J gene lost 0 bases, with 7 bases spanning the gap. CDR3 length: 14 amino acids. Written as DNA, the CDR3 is TGTGCCAGTAGTGCCCAGGCGAACACCGGGGAGCTGTTTTTT. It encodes CASSAQANTGELFF.

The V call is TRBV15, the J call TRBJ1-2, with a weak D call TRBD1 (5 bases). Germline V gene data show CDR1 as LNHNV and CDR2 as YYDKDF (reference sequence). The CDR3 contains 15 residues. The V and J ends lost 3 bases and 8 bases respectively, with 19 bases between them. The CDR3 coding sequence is TGTGCCACCAGCAGGGGAGGGAGGGGACTAGGAGGCTACACCTTC. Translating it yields CATSRGGRGLGGYTF.